These T cell receptor beta chains were read from a single sample in a study of T-cell memory formation after mild COVID-19. One entry per CDR3 protein, called by TCRdb with MiXCR from the 5' RACE reads. The sample has some 200,000 distinct CDR3 sequences, roughly a fifth seen once; the top ten hold more than 20%. Source material: PBMCs or a T cell subset sorted from them (not recorded which). The receptors come from an adult woman who had mild COVID-19 (a few samples of this study predate the infection). Cell type and time point are not known. Both conserved end residues are part of each CDR3. A D gene is named only where the DNA matches it firmly. Where a row states a size, it is once, few, many or the class of an expanded clone; other rows omit it.

D,size,J,V,DNA,CDR3
TRBD2,.,TRBJ2-1,TRBV9,TGTGCCAGCAGCGCAACGGGACTAGCGGGAGCCCATGATGAGCAGTTCTTC,CASSATGLAGAHDEQFF
.,many,TRBJ2-5,TRBV7-9,TGTGCCAGCAGCCCTGGTCGGGGTGACCAAGGGACCCAGTACTTC,CASSPGRGDQGTQYF
.,few,TRBJ2-1,TRBV7-2,TGTGCCAGCAGCGCCTCGTGGCAGCAGTTCTTC,CASSASWQQFF
TRBD1,.,TRBJ1-1,TRBV20-1,TGCAGTGCTGTCACAGGGGAGTTAATAGTTTGGGACACTGAAGCTTTCTTT,CSAVTGELIVWDTEAFF
TRBD1,many,TRBJ2-7,TRBV11-2,TGTGCCAGCAGCTTAGAGCCCGGGACAGCAGATAAGTATGCGCAGTACTTC,CASSLEPGTADKYAQYF
TRBD2,.,TRBJ2-3,TRBV4-2,TGTGCCAGCAGCCAAGACGGGCTAGCGGGGGCCACAGATACGCAGTATTTT,CASSQDGLAGATDTQYF
.,.,TRBJ2-5,TRBV6-6,TGTGCCAGCAGTTACTCTCAGGTTCCAGAGACCCAGTACTTC,CASSYSQVPETQYF
.,.,TRBJ1-2,TRBV20-1,TGCAGTGCCAAGATTAGGGACCTGGACTATGGCTACACCTTC,CSAKIRDLDYGYTF
.,few,TRBJ2-7,TRBV11-1,TGTGCCAGCAGCTTAGAGGGGTCGAGCTCCTACGAGCAGTACTTC,CASSLEGSSSYEQYF
.,.,TRBJ1-4,TRBV7-6,TGTGCCAGCAGGCGGTCGCCGGGCTGGGCAACTAATGAAAAACTGTTTTTT,CASRRSPGWATNEKLFF
TRBD2,.,TRBJ2-1,TRBV18,TGTGCCAGCTCACCATGGGATAGCGGGACGGATGAGCAGTTCTTC,CASSPWDSGTDEQFF
.,.,TRBJ2-1,TRBV6-4,TGTGCCAGCAGTGTGTTTCCGGGACATGGCGAGCAGTTCTTC,CASSVFPGHGEQFF
.,many,TRBJ1-4,TRBV4-1,TGCGCCAGCAGCCAAGACCGGGTGATTGCAACTAATGAAAAACTGTTTTTT,CASSQDRVIATNEKLFF
TRBD2,many,TRBJ2-1,TRBV6-1,TGTGCCAGCAGTGAAGTTCCTAGCGGCCACAATGAGCAGTTCTTC,CASSEVPSGHNEQFF
.,few,TRBJ1-2,TRBV5-1,TGCGCCAGCAGCTTGGACCTGAGGGGTAACTATGGCTACACCTTC,CASSLDLRGNYGYTF
.,.,TRBJ2-7,TRBV19,TGTGCCAGTACACATGCTGGGGAAGGGGAGCAGTACTTC,CASTHAGEGEQYF
.,.,TRBJ2-1,TRBV29-1,TGCAGCGTTGAAAGGGAGGAAAGCACGAGCTCCTACAATGAGCAGTTCTTC,CSVEREESTSSYNEQFF